This record covers a single TCR beta chain. Its antigen is not known. Primers for the PCR totalled 60 Vbeta and 13 Jbeta. Using immunoSEQ multiplex PCR, the repertoire was profiled, and TCRdb retains in-frame clones only, with some absent. The sample holds around 180,000 clones, approximately 81% seen once. CDR1 and CDR2 (germline): GTSNPN, SVGIG (reference sequence). V lost 5 bases, J lost 8 bases, and 16 bases lay in between. The CDR3 consists of 13 residues. These data are taken from a study of cytomegalovirus exposure and HLA in healthy donors. Study-level findings and limits: Earlier analysis found most TCR beta V segments productive about 90% or about 30% of the time. The study labeled fewer than 200 TCR beta chains cytomegalovirus-associated. Most sequenced TCRs were rare (though some public TCRs occurred in many donors). Presence/absence analysis assumed near-uniform sequencing depth across donors.

This chain joins TRBV30 and TRBJ2-1; D is perhaps TRBD1 (6 bases). This clonotype originated in a boy younger than 18 in good health and CMV-seronegative. The sample taken for sequencing was PBMCs. CDR3 DNA sequence: TGTGCCTGGGCCGGGACAACGCATGATGAGCAGTTCTTC. Translation: CAWAGTTHDEQFF.